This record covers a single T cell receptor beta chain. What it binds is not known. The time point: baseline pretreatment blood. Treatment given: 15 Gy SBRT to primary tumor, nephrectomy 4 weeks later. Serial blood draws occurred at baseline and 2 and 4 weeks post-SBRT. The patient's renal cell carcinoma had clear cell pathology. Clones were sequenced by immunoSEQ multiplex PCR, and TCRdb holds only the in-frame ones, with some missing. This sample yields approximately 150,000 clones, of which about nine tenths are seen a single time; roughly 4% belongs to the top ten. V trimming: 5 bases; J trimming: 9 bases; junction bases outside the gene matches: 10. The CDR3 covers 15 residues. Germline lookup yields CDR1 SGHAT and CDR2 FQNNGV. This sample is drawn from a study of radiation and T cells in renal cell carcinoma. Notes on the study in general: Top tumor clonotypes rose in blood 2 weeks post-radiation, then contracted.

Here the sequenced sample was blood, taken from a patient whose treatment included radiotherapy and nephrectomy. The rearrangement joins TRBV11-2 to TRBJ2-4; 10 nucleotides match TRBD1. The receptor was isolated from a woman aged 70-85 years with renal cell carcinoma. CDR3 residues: CASSPRDRGLGIQYF. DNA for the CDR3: TGTGCCAGCAGCCCCAGAGACAGGGGGCTGGGCATTCAGTACTTC.